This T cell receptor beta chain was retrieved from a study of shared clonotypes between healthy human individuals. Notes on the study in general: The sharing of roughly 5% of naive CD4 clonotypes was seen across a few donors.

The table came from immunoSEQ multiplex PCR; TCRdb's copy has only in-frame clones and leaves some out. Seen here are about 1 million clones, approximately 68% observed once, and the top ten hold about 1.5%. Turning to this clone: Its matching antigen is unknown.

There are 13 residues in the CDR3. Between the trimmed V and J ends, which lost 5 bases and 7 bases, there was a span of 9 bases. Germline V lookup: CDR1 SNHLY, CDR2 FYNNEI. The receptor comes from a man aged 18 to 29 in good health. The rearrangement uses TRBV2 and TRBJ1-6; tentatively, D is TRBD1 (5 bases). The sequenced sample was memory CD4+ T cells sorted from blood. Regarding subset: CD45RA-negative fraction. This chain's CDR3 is CASSSTGNSPLHF. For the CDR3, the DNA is TGTGCCAGCAGTTCTACAGGAAATTCACCCCTCCACTTT.